This T cell receptor (beta chain) was recovered during a study of CD8 T cells in ankylosing spondylitis listed by TCRdb under 2017. Context from the whole study: The study profiled T cell receptor beta repertoires in healthy donors and ankylosing spondylitis patients to find disease-linked TCR variants. In total, the full study cohort was made up of about 99 healthy donors and 25 or so ankylosing spondylitis patients. Samples of peripheral blood were taken, and for ankylosing spondylitis patients, synovial fluid was collected as well.

The CDR3 has 14 amino acids, counting the end cysteine and phenylalanine. CDR3 DNA is the only sequence kept; it has 42 bases, read in frame from the first base. Relative to germline, V is missing 6 bases and J is missing 4 bases, with 9 bases of the junction outside any gene match. CDR1 and CDR2 are drawn from the germline V gene: SGHVS, FQNEAQ. Points on this clonotype: Its antigen is still unknown. No much larger clone exists at a distance of one base, and base qualities are not known.

TCRdb names Illumina HiSeq 2500 as the instrument used. Quantitative 5'-RACE with molecular barcodes was the method used to prepare the TCR beta libraries. Per the source publication's procedure: Disease-linked TCR variants were identified with a new computational method built on a probabilistic model of VDJ rearrangement. The raw public data were reprocessed by TCRdb itself: fastp quality trimming at Q25, MiXCR clonotype calling, in-frame beta chains only. Each CDR3 protein gets just one entry, which takes the most common genes and DNA from the rows behind it. The V and J calls come from TCRdb's annotation, not from the publication. Counted in this sample were approximately 300,000 distinct CDR3 sequences; around 8% of them appeared once. In total, the top ten clones hold about 14% of the sample. The study at large found these results: Significant enrichment of the disease-linked clones was reported in matched synovial fluid samples from ankylosing spondylitis patients. Some motif variants had previously been reported in the synovial fluid and blood of reactive arthritis patients, which suggests shared mechanisms of disease initiation. Blood from ankylosing spondylitis patients appeared to be characterized by a TCR beta motif made up of under ten highly homologous amino acid variants. A CD8+ phenotype was shown by the disease-linked clones, which were found at relatively low frequencies in peripheral blood.

The sequence links TRBV7-8 to TRBJ2-7; 7 junctional bases match TRBD1. The sample taken for sequencing was blood, either unsorted or a sorted T cell fraction (not recorded which). This receptor was identified in a male donor with ankylosing spondylitis. CDR3 loop: CASSSTGTIYEQYF. DNA sequence: TGTGCCAGCAGTTCGACAGGGACCATATACGAGCAGTACTTC.